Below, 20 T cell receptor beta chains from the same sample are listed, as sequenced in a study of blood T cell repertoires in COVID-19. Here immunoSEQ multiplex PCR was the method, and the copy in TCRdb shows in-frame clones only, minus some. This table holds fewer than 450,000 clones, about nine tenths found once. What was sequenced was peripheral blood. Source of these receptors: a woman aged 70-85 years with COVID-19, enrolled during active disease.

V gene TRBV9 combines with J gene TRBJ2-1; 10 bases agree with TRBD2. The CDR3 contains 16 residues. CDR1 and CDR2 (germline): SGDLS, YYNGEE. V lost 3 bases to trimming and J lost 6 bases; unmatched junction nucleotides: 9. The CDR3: CASSGLAGGPSNEQFF. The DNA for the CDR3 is TGTGCCAGCAGCGGATTAGCGGGGGGCCCCTCCAATGAGCAGTTCTTC.

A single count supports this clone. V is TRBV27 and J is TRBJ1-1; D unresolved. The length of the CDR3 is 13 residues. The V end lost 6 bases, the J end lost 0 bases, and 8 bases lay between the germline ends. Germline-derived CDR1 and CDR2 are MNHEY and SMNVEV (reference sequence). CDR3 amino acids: CASRGRLNTEAFF. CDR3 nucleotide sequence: TGTGCCAGCAGGGGCCGGTTGAACACTGAAGCTTTCTTT.

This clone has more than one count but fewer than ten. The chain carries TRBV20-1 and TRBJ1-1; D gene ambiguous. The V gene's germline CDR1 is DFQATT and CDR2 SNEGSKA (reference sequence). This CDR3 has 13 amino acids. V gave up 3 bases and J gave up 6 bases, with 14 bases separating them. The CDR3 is CSASRQAVAEAFF. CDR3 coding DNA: TGCAGTGCTAGTCGCCAGGCCGTGGCTGAAGCTTTCTTT.

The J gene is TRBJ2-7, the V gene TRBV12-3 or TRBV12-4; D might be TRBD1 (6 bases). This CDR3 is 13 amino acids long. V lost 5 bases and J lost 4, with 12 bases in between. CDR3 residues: CASSPTGPYEQYF. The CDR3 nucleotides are TGTGCCAGCAGTCCCACAGGGCCTTACGAGCAGTACTTC.

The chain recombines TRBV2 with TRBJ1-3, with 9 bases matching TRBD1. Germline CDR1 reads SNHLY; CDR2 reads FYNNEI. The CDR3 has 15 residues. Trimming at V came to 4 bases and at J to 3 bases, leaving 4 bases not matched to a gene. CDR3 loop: CASSGTGALGNTIYF. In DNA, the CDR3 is TGTGCCAGCAGTGGGACAGGGGCGCTTGGAAACACCATATATTTT.

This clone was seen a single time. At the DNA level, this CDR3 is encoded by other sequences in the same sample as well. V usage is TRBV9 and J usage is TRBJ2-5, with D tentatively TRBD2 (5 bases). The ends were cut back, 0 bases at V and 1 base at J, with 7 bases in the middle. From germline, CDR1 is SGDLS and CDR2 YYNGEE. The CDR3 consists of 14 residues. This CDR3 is CASSVGLAQETQYF. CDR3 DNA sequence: TGTGCCAGCAGCGTAGGCCTAGCCCAAGAGACCCAGTACTTC. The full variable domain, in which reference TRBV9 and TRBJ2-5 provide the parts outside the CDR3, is DSGVTQTPKHLITATGQRVTLRCSPRSGDLSVYWYQQSLDQGLQFLIQYYNGEERAKGNILERFSAQQFPDLHSELNLSSLELGDSALYFCASSVGLAQETQYFGPGTRLLVL.

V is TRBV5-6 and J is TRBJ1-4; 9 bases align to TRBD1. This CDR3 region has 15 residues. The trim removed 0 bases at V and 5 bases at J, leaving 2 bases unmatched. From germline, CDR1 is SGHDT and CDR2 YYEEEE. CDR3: CASSLAGQGNEKLFF. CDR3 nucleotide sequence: TGTGCCAGCAGCTTGGCGGGACAGGGAAATGAAAAACTGTTTTTT.

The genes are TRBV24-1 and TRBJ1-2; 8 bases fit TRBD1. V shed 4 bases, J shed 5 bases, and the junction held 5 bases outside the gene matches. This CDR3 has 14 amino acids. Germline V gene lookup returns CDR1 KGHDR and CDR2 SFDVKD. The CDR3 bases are TGTGCCACCAGTGACCGGACAGGGCTTTATGGCTACACCTTC. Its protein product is CATSDRTGLYGYTF.

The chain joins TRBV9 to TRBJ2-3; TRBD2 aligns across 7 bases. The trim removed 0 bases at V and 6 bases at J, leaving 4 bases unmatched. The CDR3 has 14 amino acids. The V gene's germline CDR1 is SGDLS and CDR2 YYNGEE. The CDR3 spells CASSVGWRGDTQYF. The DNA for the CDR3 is TGTGCCAGCAGCGTAGGATGGCGGGGGGATACGCAGTATTTT.

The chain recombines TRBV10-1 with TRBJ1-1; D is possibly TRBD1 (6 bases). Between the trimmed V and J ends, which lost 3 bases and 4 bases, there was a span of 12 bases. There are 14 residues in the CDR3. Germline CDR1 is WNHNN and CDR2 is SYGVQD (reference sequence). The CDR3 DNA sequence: TGCGCCAGCAGTGATCCTTCCAGGGGCACTGAAGCTTTCTTT. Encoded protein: CASSDPSRGTEAFF.

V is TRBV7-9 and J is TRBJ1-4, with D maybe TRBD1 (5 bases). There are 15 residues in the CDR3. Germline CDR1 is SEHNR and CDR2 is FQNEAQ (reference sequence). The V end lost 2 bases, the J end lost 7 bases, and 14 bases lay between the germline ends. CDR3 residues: CASSLMGGQGEKLFF. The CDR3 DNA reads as TGTGCCAGCAGCTTAATGGGTGGGCAGGGTGAAAAACTGTTTTTT.

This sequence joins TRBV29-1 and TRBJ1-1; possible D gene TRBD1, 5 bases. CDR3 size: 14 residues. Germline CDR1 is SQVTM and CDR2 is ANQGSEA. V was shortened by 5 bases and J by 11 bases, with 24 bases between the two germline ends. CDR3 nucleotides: TGCAGCGTTCCAAGTCAGGGTTTGGGAAACTACGCTTTCTTT. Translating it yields CSVPSQGLGNYAFF.

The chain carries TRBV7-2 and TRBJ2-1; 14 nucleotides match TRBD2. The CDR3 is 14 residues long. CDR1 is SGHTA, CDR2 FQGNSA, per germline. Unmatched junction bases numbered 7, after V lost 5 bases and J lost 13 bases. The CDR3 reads CASSPPTSGGGQFF. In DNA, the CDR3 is TGTGCCAGCAGCCCGCCGACTAGCGGGGGGGGACAGTTCTTC.

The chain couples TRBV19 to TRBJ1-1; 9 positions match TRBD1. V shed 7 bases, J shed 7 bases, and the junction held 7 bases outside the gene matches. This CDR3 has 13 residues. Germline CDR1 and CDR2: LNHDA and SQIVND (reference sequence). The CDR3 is CASNDRGLDEAFF. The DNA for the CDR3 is TGTGCCAGTAACGACAGGGGGTTGGATGAAGCTTTCTTT.

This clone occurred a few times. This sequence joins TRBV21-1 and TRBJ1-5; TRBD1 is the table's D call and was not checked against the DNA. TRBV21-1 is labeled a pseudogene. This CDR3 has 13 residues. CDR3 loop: CASRLQGNQPQHF. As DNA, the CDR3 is TGTGCCAGCAGACTACAGGGGAATCAGCCCCAGCATTTT.

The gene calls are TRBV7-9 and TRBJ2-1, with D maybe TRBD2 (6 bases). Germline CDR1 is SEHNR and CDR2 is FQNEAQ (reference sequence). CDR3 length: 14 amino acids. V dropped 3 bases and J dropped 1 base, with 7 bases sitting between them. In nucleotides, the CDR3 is TGTGCCAGCAGCTTTAGCGGTTCCTACAATGAGCAGTTCTTC. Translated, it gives CASSFSGSYNEQFF.

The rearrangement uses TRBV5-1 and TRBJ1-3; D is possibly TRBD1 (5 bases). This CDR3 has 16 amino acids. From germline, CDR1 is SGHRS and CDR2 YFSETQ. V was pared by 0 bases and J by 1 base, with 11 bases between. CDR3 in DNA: TGCGCCAGCAGCTTGGGACAGACGGTTTCTGGAAACACCATATATTTT. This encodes CASSLGQTVSGNTIYF.

In nucleotides, the CDR3 is TGTGCCAGCAGCCAATTTACAGGGGGCACTGAAGCTTTCTTT. It specifies CASSQFTGGTEAFF. The V and J genes are TRBV3-1 (or the pseudogene TRBV3-2) and TRBJ1-1, with TRBD1 matching 8 bases. There are 14 residues in the CDR3. After removal of 2 bases from V and 4 bases from J, the junction contained 3 bases not matched to a gene. Germline values: CDR1 LGHDT, CDR2 YNNKEL (reference sequence).

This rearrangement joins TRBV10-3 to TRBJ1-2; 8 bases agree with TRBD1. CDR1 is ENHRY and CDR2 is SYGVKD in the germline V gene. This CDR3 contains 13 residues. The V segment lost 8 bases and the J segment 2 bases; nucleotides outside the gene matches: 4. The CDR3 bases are TGTGCCATCCAGGACAGGGCCAACTATGGCTACACCTTC. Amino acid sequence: CAIQDRANYGYTF.

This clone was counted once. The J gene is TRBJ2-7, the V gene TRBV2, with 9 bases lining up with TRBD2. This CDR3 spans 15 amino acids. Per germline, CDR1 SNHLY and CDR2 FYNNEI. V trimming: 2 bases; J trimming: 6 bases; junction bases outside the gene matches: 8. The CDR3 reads CASSESAGGSGEQYF. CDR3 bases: TGTGCCAGCAGTGAAAGTGCGGGGGGGTCCGGCGAGCAGTACTTC.